A selection of T cell receptor beta chains follows, all from one sample in a study of identical twins. TCRdb ran MiXCR on the 5' RACE reads and lists one entry per CDR3 protein. The sample lists around 1.7 million distinct CDR3 sequences, around a third seen once, with around 0.25% in the top ten. The sample consisted of cord blood. The receptors shown here come from a newborn girl in good health. The conserved cysteine and the conserved F or W are not part of the CDR3 here. Fields, in order: J gene, V gene, CDR3 protein.

TRBJ1-2 | TRBV27 | ASSRQGQDYGYT
TRBJ1-2 | TRBV7-2 | ASSLSPPRTLYT
TRBJ1-2 | TRBV5-1 | ASSLGGGQDLYGYT
TRBJ1-5 | TRBV2 | ASLKEIQHNQPQH
TRBJ2-7 | TRBV4-2 | ASSRTRLAGDNEQY
TRBJ2-3 | TRBV9 | ASNYGQGADTQY
TRBJ1-2 | TRBV5-1 | ASSPLTGSPGYT
TRBJ2-1 | TRBV6-1 | ASNRGYEQF
TRBJ2-7 | TRBV3-1 | ASSQIPPYEQY
TRBJ2-1 | TRBV5-8 | ASSLTAVTYNEQF
TRBJ1-2 | TRBV9 | ASSPRVSLDRPTNYGYT
TRBJ1-5 | TRBV20-1 | SAGSRQPQH
TRBJ2-1 | TRBV3-1 | ASSLGTYNTEF
TRBJ1-2 | TRBV6-6 | ASRPGTGINYGYT
TRBJ1-1 | TRBV5-1 | ASSFPDRPYTEAF
. | TRBV20-1 | SAHTHRGLGQETQY
TRBJ2-1 | TRBV5-6 | ASSLASSGRPSYNEQF
TRBJ1-2 | TRBV5-1 | ASSPGTGPDGYT
TRBJ1-6 | TRBV2 | ASTKTDRASPLH
TRBJ1-2 | TRBV3-1 | ASSHLGDRVSYGYT
TRBJ2-3 | TRBV11-2 | ASSSVSTVTDTQY
TRBJ2-5 | TRBV12-3/TRBV12-4 | ASSFTGSKQY
TRBJ2-1 | TRBV20-1 | SAGTHTSYNEQF
TRBJ2-3 | TRBV20-1 | SARDWTVAGVADTQY
TRBJ2-6 | TRBV10-3 | AISEVGGRPGANVLT
TRBJ2-1 | TRBV20-1 | GGSIYNERF
TRBJ2-1 | TRBV5-1 | ASSRQSPRDEQF
TRBJ2-3 | TRBV2 | ASSVERNTDTQY
TRBJ2-5 | TRBV3-1 | ASSQLRDKETQY
TRBJ2-3 | TRBV12-3/TRBV12-4 | ASSLAPGTRTDTQY
TRBJ2-7 | TRBV28 | ASSLTTGGSYEQY
TRBJ2-1 | TRBV7-6 | ASSLVGLAPNNEQF
TRBJ2-7 | TRBV5-1 | ASSLVRDEQY
TRBJ1-5 | TRBV12-3/TRBV12-4 | ASSLVRPLRH
TRBJ1-2 | TRBV24-1 | ATSDPVGLSYGYT
TRBJ2-2 | TRBV6-6 | ASSPRLGSNTGELF
TRBJ2-6 | TRBV28 | ASSLPGLSGANVLT